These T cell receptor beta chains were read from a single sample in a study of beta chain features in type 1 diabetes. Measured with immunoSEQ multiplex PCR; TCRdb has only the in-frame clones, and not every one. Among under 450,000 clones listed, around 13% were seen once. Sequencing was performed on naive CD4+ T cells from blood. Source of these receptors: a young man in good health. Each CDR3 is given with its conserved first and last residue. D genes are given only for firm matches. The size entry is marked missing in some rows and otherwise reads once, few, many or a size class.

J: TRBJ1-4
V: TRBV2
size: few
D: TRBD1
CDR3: CASSGMGQRELFF
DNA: TGTGCCAGCAGCGGCATGGGACAGAGAGAACTGTTTTTT

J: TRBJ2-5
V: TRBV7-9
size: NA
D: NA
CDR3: CASSLSLSQETQYF
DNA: TGTGCCAGCAGCTTATCCCTTTCCCAAGAGACCCAGTACTTC

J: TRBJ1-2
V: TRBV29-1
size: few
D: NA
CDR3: CSVRIGPPSYGYTF
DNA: TGCAGCGTCCGTATTGGGCCCCCCTCTTATGGCTACACCTTC

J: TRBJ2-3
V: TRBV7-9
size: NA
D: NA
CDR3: CASSRVDTQYF
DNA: TGTGCCAGCAGCCGGGTAGATACGCAGTATTTT

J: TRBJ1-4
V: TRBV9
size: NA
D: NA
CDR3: CASSVLPGGSEKLFF
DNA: TGTGCCAGCAGCGTACTCCCCGGGGGGAGTGAAAAACTGTTTTTT

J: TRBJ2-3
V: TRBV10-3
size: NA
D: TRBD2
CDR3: CAISESVAGDTQYF
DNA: TGTGCCATCAGTGAGTCGGTAGCGGGAGATACGCAGTATTTT

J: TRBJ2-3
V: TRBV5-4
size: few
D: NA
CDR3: CASSLVRVDTQYF
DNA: TGTGCCAGCAGCTTGGTTCGCGTAGATACGCAGTATTTT

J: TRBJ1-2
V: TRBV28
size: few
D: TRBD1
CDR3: CASSPDRVYGYTF
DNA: TGTGCCAGCAGTCCGGACAGGGTCTATGGCTACACCTTC

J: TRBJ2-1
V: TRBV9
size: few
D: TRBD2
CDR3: CASSVDPGTSVSSEQFF
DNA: TGTGCCAGCAGCGTAGATCCTGGGACTAGCGTATCAAGTGAGCAGTTCTTC

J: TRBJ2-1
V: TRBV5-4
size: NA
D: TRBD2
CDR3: CASSSLAGGSYNEQFF
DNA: TGTGCCAGCAGCTCACTAGCGGGTGGATCCTACAATGAGCAGTTCTTC

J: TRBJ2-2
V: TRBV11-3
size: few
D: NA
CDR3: CASSFDVAGELFF
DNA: TGTGCCAGCAGCTTTGATGTGGCCGGGGAGCTGTTTTTT

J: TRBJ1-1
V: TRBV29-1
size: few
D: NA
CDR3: CSALNTEAFF
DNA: TGCAGCGCTTTGAACACTGAAGCTTTCTTT

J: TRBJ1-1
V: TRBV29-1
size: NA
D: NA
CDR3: CSVQGYTEAFF
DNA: TGCAGCGTTCAGGGATACACTGAAGCTTTCTTT

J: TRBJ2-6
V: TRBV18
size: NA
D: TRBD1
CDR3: CASSPKIGTANSGANVLTF
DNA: TGTGCCAGCTCACCAAAGATTGGGACAGCAAACTCTGGGGCCAACGTCCTGACTTTC

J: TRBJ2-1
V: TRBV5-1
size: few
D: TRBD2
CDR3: CASSFPHAKRGDYNEQFF
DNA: TGCGCCAGCAGCTTTCCCCACGCTAAGCGGGGGGATTACAATGAGCAGTTCTTC

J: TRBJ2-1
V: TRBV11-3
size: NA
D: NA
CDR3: CASSPGFGSYNEQFF
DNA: TGTGCCAGCAGCCCGGGGTTCGGGTCCTACAATGAGCAGTTCTTC

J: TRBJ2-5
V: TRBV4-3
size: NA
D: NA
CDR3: CASSQGVRGETQYF
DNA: TGCGCCAGCAGCCAAGGGGTTAGAGGCGAGACCCAGTACTTC

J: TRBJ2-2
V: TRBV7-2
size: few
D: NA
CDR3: CASSIDRRGRELFF
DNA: TGTGCCAGCAGCATCGACAGGCGCGGTCGGGAGCTGTTTTTT

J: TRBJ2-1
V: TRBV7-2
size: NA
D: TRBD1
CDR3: CASSLTQGAFEQFF
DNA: TGTGCCAGCAGCCTTACTCAGGGGGCTTTTGAGCAGTTCTTC

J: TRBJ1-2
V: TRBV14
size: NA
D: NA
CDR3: CASSQDLADPYGYTF
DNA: TGTGCCAGCAGCCAAGATCTGGCAGACCCTTATGGCTACACCTTC

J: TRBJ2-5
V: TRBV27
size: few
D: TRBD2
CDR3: CASSRGSGGETQYF
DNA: TGTGCCAGCAGCCGGGGTAGCGGGGGTGAGACCCAGTACTTC

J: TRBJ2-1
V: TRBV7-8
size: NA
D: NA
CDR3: CASSVGPRGSRINEQFF
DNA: TGTGCCAGCAGCGTCGGCCCGCGAGGTAGCCGGATCAATGAGCAGTTCTTC

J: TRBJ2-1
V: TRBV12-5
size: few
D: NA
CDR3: CASGLVRTTLTSEQFF
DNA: TGTGCTAGTGGTTTGGTACGGACCACCCTTACTAGTGAGCAGTTCTTC

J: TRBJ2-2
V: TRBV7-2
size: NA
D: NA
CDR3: CASSLQPTGELFF
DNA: TGTGCCAGCAGCTTACAACCTACCGGGGAGCTGTTTTTT

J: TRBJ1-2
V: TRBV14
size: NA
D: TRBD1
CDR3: CASSQTGTAEIIGYTF
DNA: TGTGCCAGCAGCCAGACCGGGACAGCGGAGATTATAGGCTACACCTTC

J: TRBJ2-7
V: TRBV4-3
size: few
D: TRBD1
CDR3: CASSQEWDSSYEQYF
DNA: TGCGCCAGCAGCCAAGAATGGGACAGCTCCTACGAGCAGTACTTC

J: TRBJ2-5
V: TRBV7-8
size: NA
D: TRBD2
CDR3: CASRPVDGLAGETQYF
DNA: TGTGCCAGCAGGCCAGTGGACGGACTAGCAGGAGAGACCCAGTACTTC

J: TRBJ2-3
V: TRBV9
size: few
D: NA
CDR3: CASNGPSTDTQYF
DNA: TGTGCCAGCAACGGGCCTAGCACAGATACGCAGTATTTT

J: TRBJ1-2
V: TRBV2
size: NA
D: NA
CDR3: CASNRDGSFYGYTF
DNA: TGTGCCAGCAACCGGGACGGATCCTTCTATGGCTACACCTTC

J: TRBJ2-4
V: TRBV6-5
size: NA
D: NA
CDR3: CASSHRAIQYF
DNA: TGTGCCAGCAGTCATAGAGCCATTCAGTACTTC

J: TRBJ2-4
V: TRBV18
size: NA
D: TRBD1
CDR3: CASSPPWDRVNIQYF
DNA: TGTGCCAGCTCACCACCTTGGGACAGGGTAAACATTCAGTACTTC

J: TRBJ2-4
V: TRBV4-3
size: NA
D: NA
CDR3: CASSQDPPGGLKNIQYF
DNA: TGCGCCAGCAGCCAAGATCCCCCCGGAGGCCTTAAAAACATTCAGTACTTC

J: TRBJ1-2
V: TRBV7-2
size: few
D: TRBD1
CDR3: CASSRTGTGRGYTF
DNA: TGTGCCAGCAGTCGAACCGGGACAGGGAGAGGCTACACCTTC

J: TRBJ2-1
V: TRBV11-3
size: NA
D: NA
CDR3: CASSSSPMGRGAYNEQFF
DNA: TGTGCCAGCAGCTCCTCCCCGATGGGGAGGGGGGCCTACAATGAGCAGTTCTTC

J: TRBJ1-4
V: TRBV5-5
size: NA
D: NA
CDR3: CASSLGGTGKEKLFF
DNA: TGTGCCAGCAGCTTGGGAGGGACGGGGAAGGAAAAACTGTTTTTT

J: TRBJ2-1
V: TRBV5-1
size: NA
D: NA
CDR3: CASRGGQSNEQFF
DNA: TGCGCCAGCAGAGGGGGGCAGTCCAATGAGCAGTTCTTC

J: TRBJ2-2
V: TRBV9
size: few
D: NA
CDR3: CASSVAGVAGELFF
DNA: TGTGCCAGCAGCGTAGCTGGGGTCGCCGGGGAGCTGTTTTTT

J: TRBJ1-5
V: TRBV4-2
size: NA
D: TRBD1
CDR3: CASRHGQGNQPQHF
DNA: TGTGCCAGCAGACACGGACAGGGCAATCAGCCCCAGCATTTT

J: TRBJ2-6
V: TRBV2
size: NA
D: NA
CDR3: CASSKRQTSGANVLTF
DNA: TGTGCCAGCAGTAAAAGACAGACCTCTGGGGCCAACGTCCTGACTTTC

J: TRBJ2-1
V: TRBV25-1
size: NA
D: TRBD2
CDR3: CASSGLAGLGEQFF
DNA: TGTGCCAGCAGTGGACTAGCGGGGTTGGGTGAGCAGTTCTTC

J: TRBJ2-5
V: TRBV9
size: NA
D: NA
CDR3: CASSVAHRQETQYF
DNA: TGTGCCAGCAGCGTAGCCCACAGGCAAGAGACCCAGTACTTC

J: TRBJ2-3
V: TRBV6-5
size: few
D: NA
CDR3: CASRSSTDTQYF
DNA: TGTGCCAGCAGATCGAGTACAGATACGCAGTATTTT

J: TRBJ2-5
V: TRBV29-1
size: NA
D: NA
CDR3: CSVKGGRGETQYF
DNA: TGCAGCGTCAAAGGGGGGCGGGGAGAGACCCAGTACTTC

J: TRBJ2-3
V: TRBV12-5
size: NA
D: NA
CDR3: CASGLKGTDTQYF
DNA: TGTGCTAGTGGTTTGAAGGGGACAGATACGCAGTATTTT

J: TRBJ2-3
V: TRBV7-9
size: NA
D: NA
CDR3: CASSLRQTDTQYF
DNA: TGTGCCAGCAGCTTACGACAGACAGATACGCAGTATTTT

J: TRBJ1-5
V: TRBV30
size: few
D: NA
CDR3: CAWWTGHPNQPQHF
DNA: TGTGCCTGGTGGACCGGACACCCCAATCAGCCCCAGCATTTT

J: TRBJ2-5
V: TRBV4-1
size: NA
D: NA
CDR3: CASSPMEGNQETQYF
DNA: TGCGCCAGCAGCCCGATGGAGGGGAACCAAGAGACCCAGTACTTC

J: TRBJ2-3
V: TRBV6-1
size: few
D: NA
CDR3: CASTPQGRSTQYF
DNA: TGTGCCAGCACTCCACAGGGGAGGTCGACGCAGTATTTT

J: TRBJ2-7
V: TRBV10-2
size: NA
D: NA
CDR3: CASRSLSGAEGEQYF
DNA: TGCGCCAGCAGATCTCTCTCGGGGGCAGAGGGCGAGCAGTACTTC

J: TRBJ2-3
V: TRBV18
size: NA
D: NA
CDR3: CASSPQQRNTDTQYF
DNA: TGTGCCAGCTCACCACAACAGCGGAACACAGATACGCAGTATTTT

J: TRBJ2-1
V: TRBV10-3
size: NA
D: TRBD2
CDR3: CAIGQIAGGSSYNEQFF
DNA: TGTGCCATCGGACAGATAGCGGGAGGGTCCTCCTACAATGAGCAGTTCTTC

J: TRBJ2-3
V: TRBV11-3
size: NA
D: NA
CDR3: CASSPTGREADTQYF
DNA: TGTGCCAGCAGCCCTACTGGTAGGGAGGCAGATACGCAGTATTTT

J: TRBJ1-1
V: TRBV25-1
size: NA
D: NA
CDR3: CASSDYTEAFF
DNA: TGTGCCAGCAGTGACTACACTGAAGCTTTCTTT

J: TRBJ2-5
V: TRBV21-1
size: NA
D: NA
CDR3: CASSVLETQYF
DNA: TGTGCCAGCAGCGTACTGGAGACCCAGTACTTC

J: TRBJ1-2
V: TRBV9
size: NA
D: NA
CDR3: CASSVAVQVHYGYTF
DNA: TGTGCCAGCAGCGTAGCTGTGCAGGTTCACTATGGCTACACCTTC